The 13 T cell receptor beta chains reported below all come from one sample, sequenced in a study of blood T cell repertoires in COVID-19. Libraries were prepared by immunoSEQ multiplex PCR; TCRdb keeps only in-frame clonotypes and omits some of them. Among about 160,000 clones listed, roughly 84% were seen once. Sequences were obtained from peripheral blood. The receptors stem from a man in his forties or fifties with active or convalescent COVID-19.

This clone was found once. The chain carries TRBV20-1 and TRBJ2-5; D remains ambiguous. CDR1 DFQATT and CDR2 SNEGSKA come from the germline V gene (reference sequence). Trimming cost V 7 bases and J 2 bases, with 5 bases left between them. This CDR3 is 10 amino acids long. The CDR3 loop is CSVTQETQYF. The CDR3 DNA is TGCAGTGTTACACAAGAGACCCAGTACTTC.

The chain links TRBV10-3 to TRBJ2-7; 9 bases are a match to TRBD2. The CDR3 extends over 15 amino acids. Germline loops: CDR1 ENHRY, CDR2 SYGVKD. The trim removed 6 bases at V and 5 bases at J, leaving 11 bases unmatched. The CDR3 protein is CAIRAPERGANEQYF. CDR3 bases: TGTGCCATCAGGGCCCCGGAGCGGGGGGCCAACGAGCAGTACTTC.

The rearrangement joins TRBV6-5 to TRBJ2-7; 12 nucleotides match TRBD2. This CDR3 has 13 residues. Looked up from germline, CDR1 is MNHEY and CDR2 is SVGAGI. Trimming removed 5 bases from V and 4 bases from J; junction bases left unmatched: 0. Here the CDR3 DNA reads TGTGCCAGCAGTCTAGCGGGGGGGTACGAGCAGTACTTC. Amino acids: CASSLAGGYEQYF.

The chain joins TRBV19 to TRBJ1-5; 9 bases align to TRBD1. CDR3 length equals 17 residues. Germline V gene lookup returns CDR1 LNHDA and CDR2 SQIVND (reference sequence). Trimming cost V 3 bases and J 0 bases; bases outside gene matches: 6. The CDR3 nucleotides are TGTGCCAGTAGTATGTTCGGGACAGGGAATAGCAATCAGCCCCAGCATTTT. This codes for CASSMFGTGNSNQPQHF.

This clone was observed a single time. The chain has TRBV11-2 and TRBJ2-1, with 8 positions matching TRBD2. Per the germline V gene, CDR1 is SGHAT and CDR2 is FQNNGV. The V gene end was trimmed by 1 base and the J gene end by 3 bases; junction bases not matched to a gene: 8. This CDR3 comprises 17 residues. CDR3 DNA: TGTGCCAGCAGCTTAGGAGGTAGCGGGGAGTTCTACAATGAGCAGTTCTTC. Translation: CASSLGGSGEFYNEQFF.

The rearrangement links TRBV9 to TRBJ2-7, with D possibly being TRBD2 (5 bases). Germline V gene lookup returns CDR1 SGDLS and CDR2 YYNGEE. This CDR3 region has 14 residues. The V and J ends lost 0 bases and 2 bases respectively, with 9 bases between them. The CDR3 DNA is TGTGCCAGCAGCGTAGAAGGACTCACCTACGAGCAGTACTTC. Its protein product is CASSVEGLTYEQYF.

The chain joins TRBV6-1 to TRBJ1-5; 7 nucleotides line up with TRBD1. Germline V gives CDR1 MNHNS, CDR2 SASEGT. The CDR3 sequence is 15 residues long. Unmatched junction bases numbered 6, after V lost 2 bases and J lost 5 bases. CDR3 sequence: CASSEWAGGHQPQHF. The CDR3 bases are TGTGCCAGCAGTGAATGGGCAGGGGGACATCAGCCCCAGCATTTT.

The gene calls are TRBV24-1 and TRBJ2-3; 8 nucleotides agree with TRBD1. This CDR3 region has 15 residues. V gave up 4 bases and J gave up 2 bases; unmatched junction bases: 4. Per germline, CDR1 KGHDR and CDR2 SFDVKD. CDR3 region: CATSERTGFTDTQYF. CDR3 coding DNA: TGTGCCACCAGTGAACGGACAGGGTTCACAGATACGCAGTATTTT.

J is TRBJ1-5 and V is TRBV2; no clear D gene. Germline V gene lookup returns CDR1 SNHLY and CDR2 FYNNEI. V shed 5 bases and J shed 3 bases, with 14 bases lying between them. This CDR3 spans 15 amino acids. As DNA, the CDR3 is TGTGCCAGCAGTCAAGATACAGAGATCAATCAGCCCCAGCATTTT. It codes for CASSQDTEINQPQHF.

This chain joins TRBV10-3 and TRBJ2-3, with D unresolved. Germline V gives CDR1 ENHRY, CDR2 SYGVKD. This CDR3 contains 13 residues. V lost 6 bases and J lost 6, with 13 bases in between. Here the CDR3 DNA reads TGTGCCATCAGATCTACAGCCTGGGATACGCAGTATTTT. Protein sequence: CAIRSTAWDTQYF.

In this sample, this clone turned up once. The DNA for the CDR3 is TGTGCCAGCAGCTCTGGGGGGGGGTCGAGCAATCAGCCCCAGCATTTT. Translation gives CASSSGGGSSNQPQHF. V usage is TRBV7-8 and J usage is TRBJ1-5; tentative D call: TRBD1 (5 bases). Per the germline V gene, CDR1 is SGHVS and CDR2 is FQNEAQ. V lost 4 bases, J lost 1 base, and 14 bases lay in between. This CDR3 is built from 16 residues.

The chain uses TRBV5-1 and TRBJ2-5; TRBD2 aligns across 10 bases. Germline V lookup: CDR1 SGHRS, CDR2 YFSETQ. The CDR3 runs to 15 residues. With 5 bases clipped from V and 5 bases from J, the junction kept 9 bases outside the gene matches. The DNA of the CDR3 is TGCGCCAGCAGTTCAGCTAGCGGGGGTGGTGAGACCCAGTACTTC. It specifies CASSSASGGGETQYF.

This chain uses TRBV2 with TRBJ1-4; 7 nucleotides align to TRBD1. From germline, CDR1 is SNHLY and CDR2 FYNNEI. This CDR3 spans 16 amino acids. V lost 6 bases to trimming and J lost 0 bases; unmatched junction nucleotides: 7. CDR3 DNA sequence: TGTGCCAGCAGGGGTGACAGGGAGGCAACTAATGAAAAACTGTTTTTT. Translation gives CASRGDREATNEKLFF.